This T cell receptor beta chain derives from a study of shared clonotypes between healthy human individuals (TCRdb year 2020). With regard to the full study: A few men and two women, aged 18 to 49 years, made up the cohort. For each donor, three plates each were used for CD4 naive and CD4 memory, two plates were used for CD8 naive, and one plate was used for CD8 memory. The study deeply sequenced blood TCR repertoires of several healthy adults to estimate repertoire size and the extent of clonotype sharing between individuals. To increase sequencing depth and limit assay-specific biases, different laboratories used diverse techniques to prepare libraries and sequence TCR repertoires. Each donor's leukapheresis produced roughly between roughly 0.85 and 10 billion PBMCs. The research as a whole found: When several donors were compared, the shared fraction of clonotypes was about 5% for naive CD4, 3.5% for naive CD8, 2.3% for memory CD4, and less than 0.5% for memory CD8. Because the study included a small number of donors, the genetic and exposure-history diversity represented was limited. Even with the large sequencing depth, rarefaction of the sorted-subset datasets indicated that sequencing was incomplete. Compared with non-shared clonotypes, clonotypes shared by all four sorted-subset donors had higher generation probabilities. Pairwise subsampling indicated that sequencing depth was expected to affect the degree of clonotype sharing among donors. Only blood was sampled, and tissue TCR repertoires likely differ from those in blood. Naive subsets generally had larger estimated clonotype richness than memory subsets.

CD8 naive samples were CD45RO-negative cells positively selected for CCR7, giving a CD45RA+CCR7+ population that excluded TemRA cells. The donors were healthy, HIV-negative adults who had no recently reported acute infections or vaccinations. All donors were Caucasian adults living in Nashville, Tennessee, USA. After blood collection by leukapheresis, PBMCs were isolated using Ficoll-Histopaque density gradient centrifugation and then cryopreserved in the vapor phase of liquid nitrogen. Analytical flow cytometry was used to check the purity and quantity of each magnetically sorted T cell population. Each sorted fraction had its genomic DNA isolated and then quantified by UV absorbance on a Nanodrop 2000c. TCR CDR3 regions were amplified from genomic DNA by multiplex PCR using the deep immunoSEQ assay. Genomic DNA extracted from each cell subset was distributed evenly over all wells of several immunoSEQ 96-well plates, and each plate served as one replicate. For sorted subsets, around 200 ng genomic DNA, equal to 30,000 to 35,000 T cell genomes, was loaded into each replicate PCR. Purified libraries were quantified with a Qubit 3.0 fluorometer, sized on a Bioanalyzer 2100, and re-quantified with the KAPA Library Quantification kit. Every immunoSEQ 96-well plate was sequenced on a dedicated single-read 150-cycle Illumina NextSeq 550 flow cell. Regarding the original processing steps: The immunoSEQ output contained only junctional sequences without quality scores, so filtering could not match that applied to full-length reads. Sequences were annotated with PyIR, a Python wrapper for IgBLAST v1.9, using IMGT germline references to assign V/J genes and CDR3. Reads were filtered out if the reads had weak V/J assignments (E-value above 1e-6), no CDR3, stop codons, out-of-frame junctions, or ambiguous translated residues. A V3J clonotype was defined by an identical inferred V gene, J gene, and CDR3 amino acid sequence. To compute the percentage overlap between repertoires, the number of shared unique clonotypes was divided by the size of the smaller repertoire. Richness of each repertoire was evaluated using RTK rarefaction, the Chao1 estimator, and Recon v2.1 estimates of unobserved clonotypes. Generation probabilities were computed with OLGA for all TCRbeta clonotypes obtained by the gDNA method from several donors. Here the immuneACCESS table is served through TCRdb, limited to in-frame sequences with V and J called. Missing clones are a known gap in these copies; in checked studies unresolved V genes cover under half, and the rest lacks a known reason. The V and J calls and the clone size are those of that table, but D and trimming were determined from the DNA. A total of some 2.1 million clones appear in this sample, roughly 95% of them only once. The top ten constitute roughly 1% of the sample.

As encoded in the germline V gene, CDR1 is SGHAT while CDR2 is FQNNGV. Spanning cysteine to phenylalanine, the CDR3 consists of 13 amino acids. Just the 39-base CDR3 DNA is kept, in frame starting at base 1. V gives up 2 bases and J gives up 7 bases, and the segment between their germline ends measures 11 bases. With respect to this clone: The specificity of this receptor is unknown. No base-level quality is on record; no much larger clone is a single base apart.

This TCR came from a young man in good health. The chain is assembled from TRBV11-2 and TRBJ1-1, with no D gene named confidently. Sequencing input: naive CD8+ T cells sorted from blood. The cell subset or site label of this sample denotes: CD45RA+CCR7+. The CDR3 loop reads CASSLQEGLEAFF. The DNA sequence is TGTGCCAGCAGCTTACAGGAAGGCCTTGAAGCTTTCTTT.